Below, one T cell receptor (beta chain) is given with its context. MiXCR, applied by TCRdb to the RT-PCR reads, yields one record per CDR3 protein. This sample has 550,000 to 750,000 distinct CDR3 sequences, with approximately 15% found just once. The germline CDR1 and CDR2 sequences are DFQATT and SNEGSKA (reference sequence). Trimming took 6 bases from V and 4 from J; bases not matched to a gene: 5. The CDR3 consists of 13 residues. Sequencing was done on a sample of memory CD4+ T cells from blood. The source is a female donor in good health, serving as a healthy control. The chain joins TRBV20-1 to TRBJ1-1; 10 nucleotides line up with TRBD1. Here the CDR3 reads CSARTGGGTEAFF. The CDR3 region has the DNA TGCAGTGCCCGGACAGGGGGTGGCACTGAAGCTTTCTTT.